Below, 8 T cell receptor beta chains from the same sample are listed, as sequenced in a study of early stage breast cancer tumors. Clones were read by immunoSEQ multiplex PCR, and TCRdb kept only the in-frame ones, dropping some. Of just over 50,000 clones listed, around 78% are singletons. Sequenced sample: blood. The receptors originated from a person aged 40 to 49 with breast cancer.

This clone showed up just a few times. V is TRBV7-3 and J is TRBJ2-3, with D maybe TRBD2 (6 bases). This CDR3 region has 14 residues. Trimming removed 5 bases from V and 4 bases from J, with 13 bases in between. CDR1 is SGHTA and CDR2 is FQGTGA in the germline V gene. For the CDR3, the DNA is TGTGCCAGCAGCCCGGGGGTCGGCGCAGATACGCAGTATTTT. It specifies CASSPGVGADTQYF. Using reference TRBV7-3 and TRBJ2-3 for the parts outside the CDR3, the full variable domain is GAGVSQTPSNKVTEKGKYVELRCDPISGHTALYWYRQSLGQGPEFLIYFQGTGAADDSGLPNDRFFAVRPEGSVSTLKIQRTERGDSAVYLCASSPGVGADTQYFGPGTRLTVL.

The rearrangement joins TRBV4-2 to TRBJ1-5; D gene ambiguous. With 0 bases removed from V and 2 bases from J, the gap between germline ends came to 14 bases. The CDR3 extends over 17 amino acids. The germline gives CDR1 LGHNA, CDR2 YNFKEQ. DNA for the CDR3: TGTGCCAGCAGCCAAGATTTAAGGGTTAGCGGCAATCAGCCCCAGCATTTT. Amino acid sequence: CASSQDLRVSGNQPQHF.

CDR3 in amino acids: CASAAGTPFRGDYGYTF. CDR3 DNA sequence: TGTGCCAGCGCGGCCGGGACACCATTTAGAGGGGACTATGGCTACACCTTC. The J gene is TRBJ1-2, the V gene TRBV27, with D possibly being TRBD1 (6 bases). Trimming stripped 8 bases from V and 3 bases from J, with 25 bases between. Germline V gene data show CDR1 as MNHEY and CDR2 as SMNVEV (reference sequence). The CDR3 consists of 17 residues.

This CDR3 reads CASTKDTGELFF. The CDR3 nucleotides are TGTGCCAGTACTAAGGACACCGGGGAGCTGTTTTTT. The chain is built from TRBV19 and TRBJ2-2; D not certain. Trimming cost V 7 bases and J 3 bases, with 6 bases left between them. The germline V gene has CDR1 LNHDA and CDR2 SQIVND (reference sequence). CDR3 size: 12 residues.

The V gene is TRBV5-1, the J gene TRBJ2-5; TRBD1 might be the D (6 bases). CDR1 and CDR2 from the germline V gene are SGHRS and YFSETQ. The CDR3 runs to 14 residues. Trimming pared 0 bases from V and 5 bases from J, leaving 11 bases between. DNA for the CDR3: TGCGCCAGCAGCTTGGGGGCAGGGGAGGAGACCCAGTACTTC. This codes for CASSLGAGEETQYF.

V usage is TRBV29-1 and J usage is TRBJ2-5; no definite D call. The CDR3 length is 12 residues. V dropped 4 bases and J dropped 4 bases, with 10 bases sitting between them. Germline-derived CDR1 and CDR2 are SQVTM and ANQGSEA. The CDR3 coding sequence is TGCAGCGTTGTAGCCGTGGGAGAGACCCAGTACTTC. Protein: CSVVAVGETQYF.

The V and J genes are TRBV10-3 and TRBJ2-7; tentatively, D is TRBD2 (6 bases). This CDR3 is 12 amino acids long. Trimming took off 11 bases at V and 3 bases at J, with 14 bases between the two ends. Germline assignment: CDR1 ENHRY and CDR2 SYGVKD. The CDR3 protein is CAAWGEGYEQYF. CDR3 sequence (DNA): TGTGCCGCGTGGGGGGAAGGCTACGAGCAGTACTTC.

The V gene is TRBV10-3, the J gene TRBJ2-1; maybe TRBD1 (6 bases). Germline V CDR1 and CDR2: ENHRY, SYGVKD. V gave up 3 bases and J gave up 3 bases, with 18 bases separating them. CDR3 length: 17 residues. CDR3 DNA sequence: TGTGCCATCAGTGATCCCACCTCGGGACAAGACTACAATGAGCAGTTCTTC. Its translation is CAISDPTSGQDYNEQFF.